Presented here are 3 T cell receptor beta chains from one specimen sequenced in a study of response to subunit inactivated influenza vaccine. One entry per CDR3 protein results from TCRdb running MiXCR on the RT-PCR reads. The sample holds roughly 760,000 distinct CDR3 sequences, over 20% seen once. The sequencing here drew on PBMCs from blood, taken 5 to 6 days after vaccination. The receptor source for this set is a man aged 50 or older who received an inactivated influenza vaccine.

In this sample, this clonotype turned up a few times. This chain joins TRBV7-6 and TRBJ1-1; unclear D gene. This CDR3 region has 16 residues. V shed 0 bases and J shed 2 bases, with 13 bases lying between them. From germline, CDR1 is SGHVS and CDR2 FNYEAQ. The DNA of the CDR3 is TGTGCCAGCAGCTTAGCGGCGGGAACCCCAAACACTGAAGCTTTCTTT. Translated: CASSLAAGTPNTEAFF.

The table lists this clonotype with a few counts. The rearrangement links TRBV5-1 to TRBJ1-4, with D tentatively TRBD1 (5 bases). The V end lost 4 bases, the J end lost 8 bases, and 18 bases lay between the germline ends. Germline V gives CDR1 SGHRS, CDR2 YFSETQ. The CDR3 length is 15 residues. CDR3 sequence (DNA): TGCGCCAGCAGCCGGGACGGGACTTTGTTGGAAAAACTGTTTTTT. It codes for CASSRDGTLLEKLFF.

This clonotype appeared a few times. This chain uses TRBV6-1 with TRBJ2-2; D tentatively reads TRBD1 or TRBD2 (5 bases each). CDR1 MNHNS and CDR2 SASEGT come from the germline V gene. Trimming removed 6 bases at V and 6 bases at J, with 11 bases between. The CDR3 spans 13 residues. For the CDR3, the DNA is TGTGCCAGCAGAGAGGGGCACGCCGGGGAGCTGTTTTTT. Its translation is CASREGHAGELFF.